The rows below give T cell receptor beta chains drawn from one sample of a study of blood T cell repertoires in COVID-19. Sequencing used immunoSEQ multiplex PCR; TCRdb keeps in-frame clones, though not all of them. The sample has approximately 130,000 clones, approximately 84% seen once. The sequenced material came from peripheral blood. The source of these receptors is a human donor in a cohort sampled during active COVID-19. Each CDR3 is given with its conserved first and last residue. The D gene is left open where the match is weak. Size is omitted from some rows. Given values are once, few, many or a class for expanded clones.

CDR3aa: CASSQDSSSYNEQFF
CDR3nt: TGTGCCAGCAGCCAGGACAGCTCTTCCTACAATGAGCAGTTCTTC
j_gene: TRBJ2-1
d_gene: -
v_gene: TRBV7-9
abundance: -

CDR3aa: CASSYSYIQYF
CDR3nt: TGTGCCAGCAGTTACTCCTACATTCAGTACTTC
j_gene: TRBJ2-4
d_gene: -
v_gene: TRBV6-2/TRBV6-3
abundance: once

CDR3aa: CASSRDRAVEQFF
CDR3nt: TGTGCCAGTAGTAGGGACAGGGCAGTTGAGCAGTTCTTC
j_gene: TRBJ2-1
d_gene: TRBD1
v_gene: TRBV19
abundance: -

CDR3aa: CASSYTQGDEQYF
CDR3nt: TGTGCCAGCAGTTACACACAGGGTGACGAGCAGTACTTC
j_gene: TRBJ2-7
d_gene: -
v_gene: TRBV6-5
abundance: -

CDR3aa: CASSISTTGQGALQPQHF
CDR3nt: TGTGCCAGTAGTATCAGCACCACGGGACAGGGGGCATTGCAGCCCCAGCATTTT
j_gene: TRBJ1-5
d_gene: TRBD1
v_gene: TRBV19
abundance: once

CDR3aa: CSASGTSGNEQFF
CDR3nt: TGCAGTGCTAGTGGTACTAGCGGGAATGAGCAGTTCTTC
j_gene: TRBJ2-1
d_gene: TRBD2
v_gene: TRBV20-1
abundance: -

CDR3aa: CASSPRGGTDTQYF
CDR3nt: TGTGCCAGCAGCCCACGCGGAGGCACAGATACGCAGTATTTT
j_gene: TRBJ2-3
d_gene: -
v_gene: TRBV3-1/TRBV3-2
abundance: once

CDR3aa: CASSLEGTGLNNEQFF
CDR3nt: TGTGCCAGCAGCCTAGAGGGGACAGGGCTCAACAATGAGCAGTTCTTC
j_gene: TRBJ2-1
d_gene: TRBD1
v_gene: TRBV7-8
abundance: -

CDR3aa: CASSVTVDLTRGRTQYF
CDR3nt: TGTGCCAGCAGCGTAACTGTGGACTTGACTCGAGGCCGTACGCAGTATTTT
j_gene: TRBJ2-3
d_gene: -
v_gene: TRBV9
abundance: -

CDR3aa: CSVEDSYSYEQYF
CDR3nt: TGCAGCGTTGAAGACTCCTACAGCTACGAGCAGTACTTC
j_gene: TRBJ2-7
d_gene: -
v_gene: TRBV29-1
abundance: -

CDR3aa: CAWSWGQDGSYNSPLHF
CDR3nt: TGTGCCTGGAGTTGGGGACAGGACGGCTCCTATAATTCACCCCTCCACTTT
j_gene: TRBJ1-6
d_gene: TRBD1
v_gene: TRBV30
abundance: -

CDR3aa: CAWRPPDREGVKLFF
CDR3nt: TGTGCCTGGAGACCTCCGGACAGGGAGGGGGTTAAACTGTTTTTT
j_gene: TRBJ1-4
d_gene: TRBD1
v_gene: TRBV30
abundance: -

CDR3aa: CASSLGQDNSPLHF
CDR3nt: TGTGCCAGCTCACTCGGACAAGATAATTCACCCCTCCACTTT
j_gene: TRBJ1-6
d_gene: -
v_gene: TRBV18
abundance: -

CDR3aa: CASSLERSELGNTIYF
CDR3nt: TGCGCCAGCAGCTTGGAGCGTTCTGAACTAGGAAACACCATATATTTT
j_gene: TRBJ1-3
d_gene: -
v_gene: TRBV5-1
abundance: -

CDR3aa: CASSQTGDRAYEQYF
CDR3nt: TGTGCCAGCAGCCAAACCGGGGACAGGGCTTACGAGCAGTACTTC
j_gene: TRBJ2-7
d_gene: TRBD1
v_gene: TRBV4-2
abundance: once

CDR3aa: CASSTSSHTGELFF
CDR3nt: TGTGCCAGCAGCACGAGTAGTCACACCGGGGAGCTGTTTTTT
j_gene: TRBJ2-2
d_gene: -
v_gene: TRBV7-2
abundance: -

CDR3aa: CATSDSRTGMAEKLFF
CDR3nt: TGTGCCACCAGTGATTCGAGGACAGGGATGGCTGAAAAACTGTTTTTT
j_gene: TRBJ1-4
d_gene: TRBD1
v_gene: TRBV24-1
abundance: few